Following are 26 T cell receptor beta chains from one sample sequenced in a study of T cell responses to AZD1222 COVID-19 vaccine. Measured with immunoSEQ multiplex PCR; TCRdb has only the in-frame clones, and not every one. The profile shows about 150,000 clones, roughly 80% of them singletons. The sequencing used peripheral blood, collected on day 0 of AZD1222 vaccination. The receptors come from an adult in good health.

The rearrangement links TRBV30 to TRBJ1-4; a weak D match, TRBD1 (5 bases). Germline V CDR1 and CDR2: GTSNPN, SVGIG (reference sequence). The CDR3 extends over 15 amino acids. Trimming shortened V by 0 bases and J by 6 bases, and 14 bases separated the two germline ends. CDR3: CAWSVVGQRDEKLFF. CDR3 DNA: TGTGCCTGGAGTGTAGTGGGGCAGAGGGATGAAAAACTGTTTTTT.

J is TRBJ2-1 and V is TRBV28; D perhaps matches TRBD2 (7 bases). Germline V gives CDR1 MDHEN, CDR2 SYDVKM. This CDR3 comprises 15 residues. The V end lost 2 bases, the J end lost 7 bases, and 15 bases lay between the germline ends. CDR3 sequence reads: CASSLGGGGSNEQFF. The DNA for the CDR3 is TGTGCCAGCAGTTTAGGTGGCGGGGGCAGTAATGAGCAGTTCTTC.

The rearrangement links TRBV6-5 to TRBJ1-2; D gene ambiguous. V was clipped by 7 bases and J by 4 bases, with 7 bases between them. The CDR3 totals 11 residues. Germline values: CDR1 MNHEY, CDR2 SVGAGI. Here the CDR3 DNA reads TGTGCCAGCACCAGTTTCTATGGCTACACCTTC. Protein sequence: CASTSFYGYTF.

The chain combines TRBV9 with TRBJ1-1; D unresolved. The CDR3 is made up of 11 amino acids. V was clipped by 4 bases and J by 7 bases, with 8 bases between them. From germline, CDR1 is SGDLS and CDR2 YYNGEE. The CDR3 is CASSPTVEAFF. The CDR3 DNA is TGTGCCAGCAGCCCGACGGTTGAAGCTTTCTTT.

V and J are TRBV4-1 and TRBJ1-3; a possible D gene is TRBD1 (6 bases). This CDR3 spans 16 amino acids. Germline CDR1 reads MGHRA; CDR2 reads YSYEKL. V lost 1 base, J lost 8 bases, and 18 bases lay in between. The CDR3 DNA reads TGCGCCAGCAGCCAAGCCGGGCCAGGGGTAGGTGACACCATATATTTT. It encodes CASSQAGPGVGDTIYF.

This clone came up once. The V call is TRBV27, the J call TRBJ2-7; 9 bases are a match to TRBD1. CDR1 is MNHEY and CDR2 is SMNVEV in the germline V gene (reference sequence). This CDR3 region has 14 residues. V was clipped by 8 bases and J by 6 bases; unmatched bases: 11. CDR3 loop: CASSTGGQGGEQYF. The CDR3 DNA sequence: TGTGCCAGCTCCACGGGGGGACAGGGAGGCGAGCAGTACTTC.

The gene calls are TRBV5-4 and TRBJ1-3; TRBD1 aligns across 8 bases. V was clipped by 0 bases and J by 0 bases; unmatched bases: 5. Germline CDR1 is SGHNT and CDR2 is YYREEE (reference sequence). The CDR3 contains 17 residues. CDR3 coding DNA: TGTGCCAGCAGCTTGGTGTCGGGACAGGTCTCTGGAAACACCATATATTTT. Protein: CASSLVSGQVSGNTIYF.

This sequence joins TRBV9 and TRBJ1-6; 8 nucleotides align to TRBD1. V was clipped by 2 bases and J by 3 bases; unmatched bases: 1. The CDR3 extends over 15 amino acids. In germline, CDR1 is SGDLS, CDR2 YYNGEE. The CDR3 loop reads CASSVGQGYNSPLHF. CDR3 DNA: TGTGCCAGCAGCGTTGGACAGGGCTATAATTCACCCCTCCACTTT.

The chain employs TRBV28 and TRBJ2-3, with D possibly matching TRBD2 (6 bases). The V end lost 3 bases, the J end lost 1 base, and 17 bases lay between the germline ends. There are 17 residues in the CDR3. Germline V CDR1 and CDR2: MDHEN, SYDVKM. CDR3 amino acids: CASSFAPGVARTDTQYF. The CDR3 region has the DNA TGTGCCAGCAGTTTCGCCCCGGGGGTAGCTCGCACAGATACGCAGTATTTT.

The chain joins TRBV7-8 to TRBJ2-2; D not resolved. The CDR3 extends over 12 amino acids. V was pared by 5 bases and J by 5 bases, with 6 bases between. CDR1 is SGHVS and CDR2 is FQNEAQ in the germline V gene. CDR3 coding DNA: TGTGCCAGCAGCCGAAGAACCGGGGAGCTGTTTTTT. Translated: CASSRRTGELFF.

V and J are TRBV29-1 and TRBJ1-1, with D maybe TRBD1 (6 bases). The CDR3 length is 13 residues. V was cut by 7 bases and J by 2 bases, with 14 bases left in between. Germline lookup yields CDR1 SQVTM and CDR2 ANQGSEA. The CDR3 here is CSAYGGVNTEAFF. DNA of the CDR3: TGCAGCGCCTATGGGGGCGTTAACACTGAAGCTTTCTTT.

The chain carries TRBV19 and TRBJ1-2, with D possibly matching TRBD1 (6 bases). Germline values: CDR1 LNHDA, CDR2 SQIVND (reference sequence). CDR3 length equals 14 residues. V lost 5 bases and J 4 bases, leaving 14 bases between the germline ends. CDR3 amino acids: CASSLYREGYGYTF. The CDR3 DNA is TGTGCCAGTAGTCTTTACAGGGAGGGCTATGGCTACACCTTC.

The chain recombines TRBV28 with TRBJ1-2; TRBD1 matches 8 bases. In germline, CDR1 is MDHEN, CDR2 SYDVKM. This CDR3 comprises 16 residues. Germline trimming cut 5 bases from V and 7 bases from J; bases unmatched to any gene: 15. CDR3 coding DNA: TGTGCCAGCAGTCAACCTTTAAGGACAGGGATAGGTGGCTACACCTTC. This encodes CASSQPLRTGIGGYTF.

The chain links TRBV28 to TRBJ2-1; D is undetermined. From germline, CDR1 is MDHEN and CDR2 SYDVKM. The CDR3 runs 14 residues. The V end was cut by 7 bases, the J end by 7 bases, with 17 bases between. The CDR3 region has the DNA TGTGCCAGCATACCCAATGCCAGATATAATGAGCAGTTCTTC. Amino acid sequence: CASIPNARYNEQFF.

The CDR3 loop reads CASSQDPQGAYNQPQHF. The CDR3 region has the DNA TGCGCCAGCAGCCAAGATCCACAGGGCGCATACAATCAGCCCCAGCATTTT. The J gene is TRBJ1-5, the V gene TRBV4-1, with D perhaps TRBD1 (6 bases). V lost 0 bases, J lost 3 bases, and 15 bases lay in between. This CDR3 has 17 amino acids. The germline CDR1 and CDR2 sequences are MGHRA and YSYEKL.

By sample share, this clone is medium-sized. The V call is TRBV30, the J call TRBJ2-5; 11 nucleotides align to TRBD1. With V trimmed by 0 bases and J by 2 bases, 2 bases remained unmatched. CDR3 length: 15 residues. Germline values: CDR1 GTSNPN, CDR2 SVGIG (reference sequence). DNA for the CDR3: TGTGCCTGGAGTGTTTGGGACAGGGGGCAAGAGACCCAGTACTTC. This translates into CAWSVWDRGQETQYF.

The rearrangement uses TRBV5-1 and TRBJ1-1; 7 nucleotides align to TRBD1. Trimming cost V 4 bases and J 6 bases; bases outside gene matches: 12. The CDR3 spans 15 residues. Per germline, CDR1 SGHRS and CDR2 YFSETQ. CDR3 protein: CASSPPTRGGPEAFF. The CDR3 region has the DNA TGCGCCAGCAGCCCCCCTACCAGAGGGGGCCCTGAAGCTTTCTTT.

The V and J genes are TRBV28 and TRBJ1-1; D is possibly TRBD1 (5 bases). The germline V gene has CDR1 MDHEN and CDR2 SYDVKM. The V end lost 3 bases, the J end lost 0 bases, and 20 bases lay between the germline ends. The CDR3 spans 18 residues. For the CDR3, the DNA is TGTGCCAGCAGTTTTCAGAATTGGGCAGGGTCGGTGAACACTGAAGCTTTCTTT. This gives the protein CASSFQNWAGSVNTEAFF. Filled out from reference TRBV28 and TRBJ1-1, the complete variable domain reads DVKVTQSSRYLVKRTGEKVFLECVQDMDHENMFWYRQDPGLGLRLIYFSYDVKMKEKGDIPEGYSVSREKKERFSLILESASTNQTSMYLCASSFQNWAGSVNTEAFFGQGTRLTVV.

The chain links TRBV5-1 to TRBJ1-3; D ambiguous. The CDR3 is 15 residues long. CDR1 SGHRS and CDR2 YFSETQ come from the germline V gene. Trimming took 0 bases from V and 0 from J, leaving 7 bases between them. CDR3 residues: CASSLGADSGNTIYF. For the CDR3, the DNA is TGCGCCAGCAGCTTGGGGGCGGACTCTGGAAACACCATATATTTT.

The J gene is TRBJ2-7, the V gene TRBV19; D ambiguous. The germline V and J ends were trimmed by 4 bases and 3 bases, with 4 bases remaining between them. The CDR3 runs to 11 residues. Germline lookup yields CDR1 LNHDA and CDR2 SQIVND (reference sequence). CDR3 in amino acids: CASSSGYEQYF. For the CDR3, the DNA is TGTGCCAGTAGTAGCGGCTACGAGCAGTACTTC.

V and J are TRBV18 and TRBJ1-6; 8 nucleotides agree with TRBD1. CDR1 and CDR2 (germline): KGHSH, LQKENI. This CDR3 comprises 16 residues. With V trimmed by 3 bases and J by 7 bases, 8 bases remained unmatched. The CDR3 spells CASSPLGQEKNSPLHF. CDR3 nucleotide sequence: TGTGCCAGCTCACCCCTGGGACAGGAGAAAAATTCACCCCTCCACTTT.

This chain links TRBV10-3 with TRBJ1-2; 7 bases fit TRBD1. The V segment lost 6 bases and the J segment 8 bases; nucleotides outside the gene matches: 9. Germline V gives CDR1 ENHRY, CDR2 SYGVKD. This CDR3 has 13 amino acids. CDR3 protein: CAISSTGAIGYTF. The CDR3 nucleotides are TGTGCCATCAGCTCTACAGGGGCGATAGGCTACACCTTC.

The chain recombines TRBV10-3 with TRBJ1-2; D is possibly TRBD1 (6 bases). The ends were cut back, 3 bases at V and 2 bases at J, with 10 bases in the middle. This CDR3 comprises 14 residues. Per germline, CDR1 ENHRY and CDR2 SYGVKD. The CDR3 region has the DNA TGTGCCATCAGTGATAGGACAGAGAACTATGGCTACACCTTC. Its translation is CAISDRTENYGYTF.

This sequence joins TRBV7-2 and TRBJ1-2, with D possibly matching TRBD1 (5 bases). Deletions cut 5 bases from V and 4 bases from J, with 11 bases between. The germline gives CDR1 SGHTA, CDR2 FQGNSA. The CDR3 runs to 13 residues. The CDR3 DNA is TGTGCCAGCAGCCCGGGACGGACCTATGGCTACACCTTC. Protein sequence: CASSPGRTYGYTF.

There are a few counts of this clone. The chain carries TRBV5-1 and TRBJ1-2; D gene uncertain. CDR1 is SGHRS, CDR2 YFSETQ, per germline. The V end lost 0 bases, the J end lost 2 bases, and 5 bases lay between the germline ends. CDR3 length: 13 amino acids. The DNA of the CDR3 is TGCGCCAGCAGCTTGGCACAGAACTATGGCTACACCTTC. Translated: CASSLAQNYGYTF.

Remarks on this clone: A read error may account for a junction end that differs from germline. This sequence joins TRBV5-1 and TRBJ1-2, with 7 bases fitting TRBD1. The germline CDR1 and CDR2 sequences are SGHRS and YFSETQ. There are 12 residues in the CDR3. The CDR3 protein is CASSLAADRPYF. The CDR3 DNA follows: TGCGCCAGCAGCTTGGCCGCGGACAGGCCCTACTTC. Looking up the rest from reference TRBV5-1 and TRBJ1-2 gives the full variable domain: KAGVTQTPRYLIKTRGQQVTLSCSPISGHRSVSWYQQTPGQGLQFLFEYFSETQRNKGNFPGRFSGRQFSNSRSEMNVSTLELGDSALYLCASSLAADRPYFGSGTRLTVV.